Following are 5 T cell receptor beta chains from one sample sequenced in a study of blood T cell repertoires in COVID-19. The method was immunoSEQ multiplex PCR; TCRdb's version includes in-frame clones alone and lacks a portion of them. This table holds around 370,000 clones, approximately 90% found once. Sample: peripheral blood. The source is a woman aged 18-29 years who had recovered from COVID-19.

The CDR3: CASRRNHEGGYTF. CDR3 DNA sequence: TGTGCCAGCAGACGCAACCACGAGGGCGGCTACACCTTC. The rearrangement joins TRBV6-5 to TRBJ1-2; D remains ambiguous. Germline CDR1 MNHEY, CDR2 SVGAGI. This CDR3 has 13 residues. V gave up 6 bases and J gave up 8 bases, with 16 bases separating them.

J is TRBJ1-3 and V is TRBV18; D unresolved. CDR1 and CDR2 (germline): KGHSH, LQKENI. V was cut by 3 bases and J by 4 bases, with 10 bases left in between. The CDR3 is 14 residues long. The DNA for the CDR3 is TGTGCCAGCTCACCTCGACAAGAAGGAAACACCATATATTTT. Residues: CASSPRQEGNTIYF.

CDR3 coding DNA: TGTGCCAGCAGTCGGGGGGGCCTGCTTGACAATGAGCAGTTCTTC. It codes for CASSRGGLLDNEQFF. The chain uses TRBV6-5 and TRBJ2-1; the match to TRBD2 covers 8 bases. The germline V gene encodes CDR1 MNHEY and CDR2 SVGAGI. Trimming removed 5 bases from V and 5 bases from J; junction bases left unmatched: 8. The CDR3 has 15 amino acids.

This chain links TRBV7-8 with TRBJ1-2; 8 bases map to TRBD1. The CDR3 consists of 15 residues. Germline V CDR1 and CDR2: SGHVS, FQNEAQ. Trimming cost V 5 bases and J 3 bases; bases outside gene matches: 8. CDR3 in DNA: TGTGCCAGCAGCCCCGTAGGGGACAGGCACTATGGCTACACCTTC. It translates to CASSPVGDRHYGYTF.

This chain links TRBV9 with TRBJ1-2; TRBD1 matches at 9 bases. V lost 3 bases and J lost 5; bases outside the gene matches: 8. This CDR3 has 15 amino acids. Germline assignment: CDR1 SGDLS and CDR2 YYNGEE. This CDR3 is CASSAAGTGRYGYTF. The CDR3 coding sequence is TGTGCCAGCAGCGCGGCAGGGACAGGGCGGTATGGCTACACCTTC.